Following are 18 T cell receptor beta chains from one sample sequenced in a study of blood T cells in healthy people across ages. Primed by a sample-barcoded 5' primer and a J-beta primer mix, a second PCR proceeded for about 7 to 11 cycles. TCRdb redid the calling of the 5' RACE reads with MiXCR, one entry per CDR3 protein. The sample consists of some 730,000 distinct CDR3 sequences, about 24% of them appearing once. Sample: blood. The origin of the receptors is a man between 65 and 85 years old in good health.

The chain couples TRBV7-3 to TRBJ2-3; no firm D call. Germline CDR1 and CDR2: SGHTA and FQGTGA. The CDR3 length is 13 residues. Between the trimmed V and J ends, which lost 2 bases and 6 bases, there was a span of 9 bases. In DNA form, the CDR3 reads TGTGCCAGCAGCTTAGGGGTTTGGGATACGCAGTATTTT. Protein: CASSLGVWDTQYF.

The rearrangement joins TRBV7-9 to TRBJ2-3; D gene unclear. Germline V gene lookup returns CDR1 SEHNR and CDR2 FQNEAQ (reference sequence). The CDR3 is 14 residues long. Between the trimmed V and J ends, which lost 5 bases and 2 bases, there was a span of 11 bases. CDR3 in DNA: TGTGCCAGCAGCCGGGTACAAGACACAGATACGCAGTATTTT. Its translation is CASSRVQDTDTQYF. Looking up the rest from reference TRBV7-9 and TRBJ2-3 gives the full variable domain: DTGVSQNPRHKITKRGQNVTFRCDPISEHNRLYWYRQTLGQGPEFLTYFQNEAQLEKSRLLSDRFSAERPKGSFSTLEIQRTEQGDSAMYLCASSRVQDTDTQYFGPGTRLTVL.

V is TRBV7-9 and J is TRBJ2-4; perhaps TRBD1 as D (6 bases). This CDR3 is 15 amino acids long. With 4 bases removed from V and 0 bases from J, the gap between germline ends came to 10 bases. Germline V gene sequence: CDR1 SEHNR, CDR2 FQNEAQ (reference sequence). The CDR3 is CASSSEGGAKNIQYF. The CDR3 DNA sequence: TGTGCCAGCAGCTCCGAAGGGGGAGCCAAAAACATTCAGTACTTC.

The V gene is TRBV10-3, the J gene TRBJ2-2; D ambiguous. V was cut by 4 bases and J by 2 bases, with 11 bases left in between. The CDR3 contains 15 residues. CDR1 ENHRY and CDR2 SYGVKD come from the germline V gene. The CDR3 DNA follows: TGTGCCATCAGTGCCGGGCCGCTTAACACCGGGGAGCTGTTTTTT. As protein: CAISAGPLNTGELFF.

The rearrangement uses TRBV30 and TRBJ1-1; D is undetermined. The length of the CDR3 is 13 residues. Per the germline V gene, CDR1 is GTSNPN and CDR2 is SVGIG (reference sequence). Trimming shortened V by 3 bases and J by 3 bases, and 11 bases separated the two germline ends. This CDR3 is CAWRGYGDTEAFF. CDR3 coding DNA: TGTGCCTGGAGGGGCTATGGGGACACTGAAGCTTTCTTT. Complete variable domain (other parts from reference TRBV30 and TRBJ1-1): SQTIHQWPATLVQPVGSPLSLECTVEGTSNPNLYWYRQAAGRGLQLLFYSVGIGQISSEVPQNLSASRPQDRQFILSSKKLLLSDSGFYLCAWRGYGDTEAFFGQGTRLTVV.

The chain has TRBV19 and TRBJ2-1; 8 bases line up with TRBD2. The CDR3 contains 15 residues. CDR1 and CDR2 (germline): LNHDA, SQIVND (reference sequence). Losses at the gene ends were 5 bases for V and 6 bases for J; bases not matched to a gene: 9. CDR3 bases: TGTGCCAGTAGTTCTTCCAGCGGGAGAGTCAATGAGCAGTTCTTC. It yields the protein CASSSSSGRVNEQFF. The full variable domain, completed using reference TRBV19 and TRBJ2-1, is DGGITQSPKYLFRKEGQNVTLSCEQNLNHDAMYWYRQDPGQGLRLIYYSQIVNDFQKGDIAEGYSVSREKKESFPLTVTSAQKNPTAFYLCASSSSSGRVNEQFFGPGTRLTVL.

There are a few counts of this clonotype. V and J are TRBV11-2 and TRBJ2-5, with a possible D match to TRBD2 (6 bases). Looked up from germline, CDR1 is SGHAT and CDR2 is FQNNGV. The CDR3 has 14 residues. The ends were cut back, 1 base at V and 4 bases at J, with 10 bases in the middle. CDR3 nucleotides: TGTGCCAGCAGCTTAGGGCTAGCGTTAGAGACCCAGTACTTC. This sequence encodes CASSLGLALETQYF.

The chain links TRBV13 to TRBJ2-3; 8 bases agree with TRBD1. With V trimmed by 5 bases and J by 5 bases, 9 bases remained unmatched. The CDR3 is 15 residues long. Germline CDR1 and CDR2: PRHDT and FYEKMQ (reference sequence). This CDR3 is CASSIGQGRLDTQYF. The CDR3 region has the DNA TGTGCCAGCAGCATCGGACAGGGAAGGCTAGATACGCAGTATTTT.

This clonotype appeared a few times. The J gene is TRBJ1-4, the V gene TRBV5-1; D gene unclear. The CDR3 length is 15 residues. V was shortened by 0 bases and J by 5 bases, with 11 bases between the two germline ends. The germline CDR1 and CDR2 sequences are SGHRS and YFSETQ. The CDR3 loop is CASSLDRSPNEKLFF. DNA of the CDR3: TGCGCCAGCAGCTTGGATCGGAGCCCGAATGAAAAACTGTTTTTT.

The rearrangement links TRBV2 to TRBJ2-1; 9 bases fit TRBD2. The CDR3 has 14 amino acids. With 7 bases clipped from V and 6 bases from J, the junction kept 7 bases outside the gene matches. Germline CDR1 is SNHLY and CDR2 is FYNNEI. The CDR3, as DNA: TGTGCCAGCATTTTGACTAGCGGAACCAATGAGCAGTTCTTC. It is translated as CASILTSGTNEQFF. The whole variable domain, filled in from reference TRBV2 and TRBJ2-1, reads EPEVTQTPSHQVTQMGQEVILRCVPISNHLYFYWYRQILGQKVEFLVSFYNNEISEKSEIFDDQFSVERPDGSNFTLKIRSTKLEDSAMYFCASILTSGTNEQFFGPGTRLTVL.

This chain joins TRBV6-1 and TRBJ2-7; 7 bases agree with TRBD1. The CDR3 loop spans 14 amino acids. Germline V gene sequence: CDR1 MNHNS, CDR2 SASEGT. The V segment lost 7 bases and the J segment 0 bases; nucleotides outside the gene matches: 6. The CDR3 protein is CASKPGQSSYEQYF. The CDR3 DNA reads TGTGCCAGCAAACCGGGACAGAGCTCCTACGAGCAGTACTTC.

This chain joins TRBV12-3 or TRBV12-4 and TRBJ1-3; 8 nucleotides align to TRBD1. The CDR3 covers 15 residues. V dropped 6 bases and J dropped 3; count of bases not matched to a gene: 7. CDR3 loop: CASSRRGPGGNTIYF. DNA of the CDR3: TGTGCCAGCAGCCGCAGGGGGCCGGGTGGAAACACCATATATTTT.

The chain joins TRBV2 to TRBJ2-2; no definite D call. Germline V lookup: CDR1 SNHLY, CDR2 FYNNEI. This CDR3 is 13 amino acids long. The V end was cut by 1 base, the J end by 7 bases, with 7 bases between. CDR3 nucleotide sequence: TGTGCCAGCAGTGAAGAGGCCGGCGGGGAGCTGTTTTTT. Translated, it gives CASSEEAGGELFF.

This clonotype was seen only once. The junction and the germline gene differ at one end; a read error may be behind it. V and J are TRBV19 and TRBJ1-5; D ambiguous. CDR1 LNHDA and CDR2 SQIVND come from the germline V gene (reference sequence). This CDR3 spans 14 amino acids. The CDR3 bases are TGTGCCAGCAGTACCGGGTTACCCAATCAGCCCCAGCATTTT. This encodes CASSTGLPNQPQHF.

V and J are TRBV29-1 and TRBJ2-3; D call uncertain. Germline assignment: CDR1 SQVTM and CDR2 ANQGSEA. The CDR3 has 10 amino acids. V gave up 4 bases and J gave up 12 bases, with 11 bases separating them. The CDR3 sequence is CSVGTRGQYF. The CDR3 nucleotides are TGCAGCGTTGGTACGAGAGGACAGTATTTT.

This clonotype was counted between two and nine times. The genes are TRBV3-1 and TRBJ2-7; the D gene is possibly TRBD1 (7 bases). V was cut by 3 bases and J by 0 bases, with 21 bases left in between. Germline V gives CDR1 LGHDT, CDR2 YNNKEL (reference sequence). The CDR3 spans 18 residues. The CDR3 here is CASSHPKGGGPSSYEQYF. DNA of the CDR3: TGTGCCAGCAGCCATCCCAAAGGAGGGGGCCCTAGCTCCTACGAGCAGTACTTC.

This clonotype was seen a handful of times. The CDR3 DNA reads as TGTGCCAGCAGCCCCGGTCAGCTATACTCCTACAATGAGCAGTTCTTC. Amino acid sequence: CASSPGQLYSYNEQFF. The J gene is TRBJ2-1, the V gene TRBV11-2; no clear D gene. The germline V gene encodes CDR1 SGHAT and CDR2 FQNNGV. Trimming pared 5 bases from V and 0 bases from J, leaving 14 bases between. The CDR3 consists of 16 residues. The variable domain in full, with the rest retrieved from reference TRBV11-2 and TRBJ2-1, is EAGVAQSPRYKIIEKRQSVAFWCNPISGHATLYWYQQILGQGPKLLIQFQNNGVVDDSQLPKDRFSAERLKGVDSTLKIQPAKLEDSAVYLCASSPGQLYSYNEQFFGPGTRLTVL.

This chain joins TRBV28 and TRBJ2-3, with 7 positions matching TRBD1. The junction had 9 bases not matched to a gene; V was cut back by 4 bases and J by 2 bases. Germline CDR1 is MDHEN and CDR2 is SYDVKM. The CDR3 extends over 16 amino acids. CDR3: CASSSRDSYDTDTQYF. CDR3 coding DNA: TGTGCCAGCAGTTCCCGGGACAGTTACGACACAGATACGCAGTATTTT.